Below, 25 T cell receptor beta chains from the same sample are listed, as sequenced in a study of blood T cell dynamics during melanoma immunotherapy (dated by TCRdb to 2020 to 2021). The time point label corresponds to: week 3, after first cycle of checkpoint inhibitor. The library came from the immunoSEQ multiplex PCR assay. What TCRdb holds here is the immuneACCESS table cut down to in-frame rearrangements. Part of the clones is not present; checked against another copy, under half of the missing clones reflect an unresolved V gene, and the others are unexplained. Counted in this sample were approximately 11,000 clones; about four fifths of them appeared once. The ten largest clones represent around 22% of the sample. The starting material was blood, obtained from a patient treated with checkpoint blockade. The receptors come from a human donor with melanoma.

The V gene is TRBV7-2, the J gene TRBJ1-2, with TRBD1 identical over 7 bases. V gave up 4 bases and J gave up 4 bases; unmatched junction bases: 9. Germline V gives CDR1 SGHTA, CDR2 FQGNSA. The CDR3 runs 15 residues. CDR3 loop: CASSSRQGIGYGYTF. CDR3 DNA sequence: TGTGCCAGCAGCTCTAGACAGGGAATCGGCTATGGCTACACCTTC.

The CDR3 region has the DNA TGCGCCAGCAGCCGACTCGGGACAGGGGGCGGCGAGCAGTACGTC. This codes for CASSRLGTGGGEQYV. The V call is TRBV4-1, the J call TRBJ2-7, with 12 bases aligning to TRBD1. CDR3 length equals 15 residues. Germline V gives CDR1 MGHRA, CDR2 YSYEKL. The V gene end was trimmed by 4 bases and the J gene end by 6 bases; junction bases not matched to a gene: 7.

The gene calls are TRBV28 and TRBJ1-3; D not resolved. V was pared by 0 bases and J by 3 bases, with 6 bases between. CDR3 size: 14 residues. CDR1 MDHEN and CDR2 SYDVKM come from the germline V gene. CDR3 sequence: CASSLWRGGNTIYF. The DNA for the CDR3 is TGTGCCAGCAGTTTATGGCGGGGTGGAAACACCATATATTTT.

This clone was seen a single time. This chain joins TRBV28 and TRBJ1-3; 9 bases line up with TRBD1. The trim removed 5 bases at V and 2 bases at J, leaving 13 bases unmatched. The CDR3 length is 18 residues. The germline gives CDR1 MDHEN, CDR2 SYDVKM. CDR3 nucleotides: TGTGCCAGCAGTCCGGCCCGGGGACGGACAGGGGCTGGAAACACCATATATTTT. As protein: CASSPARGRTGAGNTIYF.

This sequence joins TRBV15 and TRBJ2-1; 9 bases line up with TRBD2. Germline V gene sequence: CDR1 LNHNV, CDR2 YYDKDF (reference sequence). This CDR3 has 17 amino acids. Trimming removed 5 bases from V and 1 base from J; junction bases left unmatched: 9. The CDR3 loop reads CATSGLPTSGSYNEQFF. Written as DNA, the CDR3 is TGTGCCACCAGCGGACTCCCGACTAGCGGATCCTACAATGAGCAGTTCTTC.

The chain couples TRBV10-3 to TRBJ1-5; possibly TRBD1 for D (5 bases). Deletions cut 2 bases from V and 4 bases from J, with 9 bases between. CDR3 length equals 14 residues. Germline values: CDR1 ENHRY, CDR2 SYGVKD. CDR3 sequence (DNA): TGTGCCATCAGTGAGCCAGGGAATAATCAGCCCCAGCATTTT. Amino acids: CAISEPGNNQPQHF.

The chain combines TRBV7-2 with TRBJ1-5, with a weak D call TRBD1 (5 bases). The CDR3 spans 14 residues. V lost 5 bases to trimming and J lost 2 bases, with 10 bases between them. The germline CDR1 and CDR2 sequences are SGHTA and FQGNSA. Written as DNA, the CDR3 is TGTGCCAGCAGCCCAGGGTCTGGCAATCAGCCCCAGCATTTT. Translation gives CASSPGSGNQPQHF.

In DNA form, the CDR3 reads TGTGCCAGCAGCTTGGCCGGTCTGGGGGAGACCCAGTACTTC. Encoded protein: CASSLAGLGETQYF. The V call is TRBV7-7, the J call TRBJ2-5; D gene ambiguous. With 3 bases removed from V and 5 bases from J, the gap between germline ends came to 13 bases. CDR3 length: 14 residues. The germline gives CDR1 SSHAT, CDR2 FNYEAQ (reference sequence).

CDR3 sequence (DNA): TGTGCCAGCCGGGCAGGGGCCCTGAATCAGCCCCAGCATTTT. Its translation: CASRAGALNQPQHF. The rearrangement joins TRBV2 to TRBJ1-5; D may be TRBD1 (6 bases). The germline V and J ends were trimmed by 8 bases and 4 bases, with 15 bases remaining between them. The length of the CDR3 is 14 residues. Germline CDR1 reads SNHLY; CDR2 reads FYNNEI.

The V gene is TRBV18, the J gene TRBJ1-1; 9 bases are a match to TRBD1. This CDR3 has 15 residues. With 4 bases clipped from V and 5 bases from J, the junction kept 8 bases outside the gene matches. Germline CDR1 reads KGHSH; CDR2 reads LQKENI. CDR3 DNA sequence: TGTGCCAGCTCACTAGCCGGGACAGGGCGGACTGAAGCTTTCTTT. Its protein product is CASSLAGTGRTEAFF.

The gene calls are TRBV6-1 and TRBJ2-7; the match to TRBD2 covers 10 bases. In germline, CDR1 is MNHNS, CDR2 SASEGT. This CDR3 contains 14 residues. J lost 3 bases, V lost 5 bases, and 4 bases had no gene match. CDR3 amino acids: CASSTRTSGYEQYF. CDR3 nucleotide sequence: TGTGCCAGCAGTACCCGGACTAGCGGCTACGAGCAGTACTTC.

CDR3 region: CASSKGTSGSRITDTQYF. CDR3 nucleotides: TGTGCCAGCTCAAAGGGAACTAGCGGGAGCCGAATCACAGATACGCAGTATTTT. This rearrangement joins TRBV18 to TRBJ2-3, with 11 bases aligning to TRBD2. Trimming at V came to 5 bases and at J to 2 bases, leaving 12 bases not matched to a gene. The CDR3 runs 18 residues. Germline values: CDR1 KGHSH, CDR2 LQKENI.

This rearrangement joins TRBV6-6 to TRBJ2-3; D could derive from TRBD1 or TRBD2 (5 bases each). Germline V gene sequence: CDR1 MNHNY, CDR2 SVGAGI (reference sequence). V was trimmed by 2 bases and J by 4 bases, leaving 13 bases between them. This CDR3 has 15 amino acids. Written as DNA, the CDR3 is TGTGCCAGCAGTTACCACGAGAGGGGCCCAGATACGCAGTATTTT. Residues: CASSYHERGPDTQYF.

This chain joins TRBV4-2 and TRBJ2-6; the match to TRBD1 covers 12 bases. There are 20 residues in the CDR3. CDR1 is LGHNA, CDR2 YNFKEQ, per germline. Losses at the gene ends were 0 bases for V and 1 base for J; bases not matched to a gene: 7. DNA of the CDR3: TGTGCCAGCAGCCAAGAAAGGCCGGGACAGGGGGCGTCTGGGGCCAACGTCCTGACTTTC. Its translation: CASSQERPGQGASGANVLTF.

This chain joins TRBV7-9 and TRBJ2-7, with a weak D call TRBD1 (5 bases). V was clipped by 6 bases and J by 2 bases, with 14 bases between them. CDR3 length: 14 amino acids. Germline V gives CDR1 SEHNR, CDR2 FQNEAQ (reference sequence). The CDR3 protein is CASRPAGPTYEQYF. The CDR3 DNA reads as TGTGCCAGCAGGCCGGCAGGGCCTACCTACGAGCAGTACTTC.

V gene TRBV2 combines with J gene TRBJ1-2, with TRBD1 as a possible D gene (5 bases). Trimming shortened V by 5 bases and J by 3 bases, and 13 bases separated the two germline ends. Germline lookup yields CDR1 SNHLY and CDR2 FYNNEI. The CDR3 consists of 14 residues. The CDR3 DNA sequence: TGTGCCAGCAGTCCTGACAGTTTTGACTATGGCTACACCTTC. Its translation: CASSPDSFDYGYTF.

The chain recombines TRBV9 with TRBJ2-7, with a possible D match to TRBD2 (7 bases). Trimming stripped 2 bases from V and 2 bases from J, with 14 bases between. The V gene's germline CDR1 is SGDLS and CDR2 YYNGEE. CDR3 length: 15 amino acids. Here the CDR3 reads CASSVSQGRAYEQYF. The CDR3 nucleotides are TGTGCCAGCAGCGTGTCGCAGGGGAGGGCCTACGAGCAGTACTTC.

This clone was seen a single time. The chain combines TRBV7-8 with TRBJ2-1, with 11 bases that match TRBD2. Looked up from germline, CDR1 is SGHVS and CDR2 is FQNEAQ. With 1 base clipped from V and 5 bases from J, the junction kept 16 bases outside the gene matches. This CDR3 contains 20 residues. The CDR3 loop reads CASSLGSRASGRLGDNEQFF. Here the CDR3 DNA reads TGTGCCAGCAGCTTAGGAAGCAGGGCTAGCGGGAGGCTTGGTGACAATGAGCAGTTCTTC.

A note on this clone: A junction boundary mismatches the germline segment, possibly from a read error. The sample carries other DNA sequences with the same CDR3. The V gene is TRBV6-5, the J gene TRBJ2-2; D may match TRBD1 or TRBD2 (5 bases each). The CDR3 contains 15 residues. CDR1 MNHEY and CDR2 SVGAGI come from the germline V gene. The CDR3 is CASSLGAANTGELFF. DNA for the CDR3: TGTGCCAGCAGCCTCGGGGCGGCGAATACCGGGGAGCTGTTTTTT.

The J gene is TRBJ2-7, the V gene TRBV6-1, with D possibly matching TRBD2 (6 bases). V was shortened by 1 base and J by 7 bases, with 11 bases between the two germline ends. The CDR3 is 13 residues long. Germline V CDR1 and CDR2: MNHNS, SASEGT. As DNA, the CDR3 is TGTGCCAGCAGTGAAGGACTAGGTAATGAGCAGTACGTC. Residues: CASSEGLGNEQYV.

The chain has TRBV28 and TRBJ1-2; perhaps TRBD1 as D (6 bases). Per the germline V gene, CDR1 is MDHEN and CDR2 is SYDVKM. The CDR3 loop spans 12 amino acids. V gave up 3 bases and J gave up 8 bases, with 10 bases separating them. The CDR3 is CASSFLQGGYTF. CDR3 nucleotides: TGTGCCAGCAGTTTTCTCCAGGGGGGCTACACCTTC.

This chain links TRBV11-2 with TRBJ2-6; 8 nucleotides align to TRBD1. Looked up from germline, CDR1 is SGHAT and CDR2 is FQNNGV. The CDR3 totals 16 residues. V dropped 5 bases and J dropped 2; count of bases not matched to a gene: 5. The CDR3 sequence is CASSKDRATGANVLTF. The CDR3 DNA reads TGTGCCAGCAGCAAGGACAGGGCGACTGGGGCCAACGTCCTGACTTTC.

The chain joins TRBV6-5 to TRBJ1-1, with D possibly matching TRBD1 (6 bases). The V end lost 6 bases, the J end lost 5 bases, and 10 bases lay between the germline ends. This CDR3 comprises 12 residues. CDR1 and CDR2 from the germline V gene are MNHEY and SVGAGI. In DNA form, the CDR3 reads TGTGCCAGCAGCCCACAGGGTACTGAAGCTTTCTTT. This encodes CASSPQGTEAFF.

The chain combines TRBV5-1 with TRBJ1-3; D gene uncertain. Germline V gene sequence: CDR1 SGHRS, CDR2 YFSETQ. This CDR3 has 16 amino acids. Trimming left V 0 bases short and J 0 bases short, with 10 bases between. CDR3 protein: CASSLGPTSSGNTIYF. CDR3 nucleotides: TGCGCCAGCAGCTTGGGACCTACGAGCTCTGGAAACACCATATATTTT.

The chain recombines TRBV18 with TRBJ2-6, with TRBD2 identical over 11 bases. With 2 bases clipped from V and 0 bases from J, the junction kept 9 bases outside the gene matches. The V gene's germline CDR1 is KGHSH and CDR2 LQKENI. The CDR3 runs 20 residues. The CDR3 loop reads CASSPASLAGAYSGANVLTF. CDR3 coding DNA: TGTGCCAGCTCACCAGCGTCACTAGCGGGGGCCTACTCTGGGGCCAACGTCCTGACTTTC.